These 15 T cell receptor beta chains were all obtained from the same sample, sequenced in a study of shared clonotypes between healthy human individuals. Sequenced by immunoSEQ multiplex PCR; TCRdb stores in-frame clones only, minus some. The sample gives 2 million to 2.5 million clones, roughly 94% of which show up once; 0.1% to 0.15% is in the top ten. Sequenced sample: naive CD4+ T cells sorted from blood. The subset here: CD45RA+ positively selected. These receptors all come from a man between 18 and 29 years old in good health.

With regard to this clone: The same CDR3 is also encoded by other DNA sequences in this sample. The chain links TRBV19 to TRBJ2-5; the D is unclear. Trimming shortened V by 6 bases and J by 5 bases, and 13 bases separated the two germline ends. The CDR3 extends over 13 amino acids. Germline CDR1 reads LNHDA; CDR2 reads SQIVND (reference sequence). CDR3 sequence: CASSPGVGETQYF. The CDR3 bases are TGTGCCAGTAGCCCGGGTGTTGGGGAGACCCAGTACTTC.

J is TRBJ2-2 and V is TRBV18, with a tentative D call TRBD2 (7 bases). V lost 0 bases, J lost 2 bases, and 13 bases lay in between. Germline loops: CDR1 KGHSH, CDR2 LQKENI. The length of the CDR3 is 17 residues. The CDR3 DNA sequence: TGTGCCAGCTCACCACCGGGGGGGCGAAAAAACACCGGGGAGCTGTTTTTT. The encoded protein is CASSPPGGRKNTGELFF.

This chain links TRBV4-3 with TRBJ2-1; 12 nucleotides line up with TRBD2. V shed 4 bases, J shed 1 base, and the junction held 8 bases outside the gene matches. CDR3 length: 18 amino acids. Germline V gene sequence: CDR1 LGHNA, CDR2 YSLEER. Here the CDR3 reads CASSRKGLAGNSYNEQFF. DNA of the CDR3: TGCGCCAGCAGCCGGAAGGGACTAGCGGGCAATTCCTACAATGAGCAGTTCTTC.

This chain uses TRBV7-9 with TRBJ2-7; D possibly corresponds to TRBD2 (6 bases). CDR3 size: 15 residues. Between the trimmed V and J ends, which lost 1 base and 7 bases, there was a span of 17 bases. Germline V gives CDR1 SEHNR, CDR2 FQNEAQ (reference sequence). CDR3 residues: CASSLGQAGSEEQYF. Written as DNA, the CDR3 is TGTGCCAGCAGCTTAGGGCAGGCGGGATCCGAGGAGCAGTACTTC.

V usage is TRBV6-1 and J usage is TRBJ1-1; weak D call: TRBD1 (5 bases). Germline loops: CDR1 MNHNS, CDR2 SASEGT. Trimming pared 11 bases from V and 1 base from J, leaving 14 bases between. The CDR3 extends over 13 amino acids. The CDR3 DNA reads TGTGCCTGCTCCAAGGGGCCGAACACTGAAGCTTTCTTT. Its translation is CACSKGPNTEAFF.

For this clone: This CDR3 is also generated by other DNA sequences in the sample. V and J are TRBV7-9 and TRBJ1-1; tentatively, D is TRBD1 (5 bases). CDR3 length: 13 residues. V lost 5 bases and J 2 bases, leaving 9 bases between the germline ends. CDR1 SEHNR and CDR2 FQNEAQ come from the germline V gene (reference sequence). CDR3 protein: CASSGRVNTEAFF. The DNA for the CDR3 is TGTGCCAGCAGCGGCAGGGTAAACACTGAAGCTTTCTTT.

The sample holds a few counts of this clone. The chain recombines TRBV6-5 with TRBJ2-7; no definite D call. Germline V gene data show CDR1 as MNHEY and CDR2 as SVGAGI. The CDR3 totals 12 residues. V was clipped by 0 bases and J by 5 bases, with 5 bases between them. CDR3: CASSYSLDEQYF. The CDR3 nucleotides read TGTGCCAGCAGTTACTCGTTGGACGAGCAGTACTTC.

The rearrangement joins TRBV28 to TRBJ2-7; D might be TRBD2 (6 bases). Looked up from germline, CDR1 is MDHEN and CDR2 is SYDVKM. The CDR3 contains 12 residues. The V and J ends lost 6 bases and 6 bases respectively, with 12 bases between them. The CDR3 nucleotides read TGTGCCAGCAGACTAGCCAGGTCCGAGCAGTACTTC. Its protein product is CASRLARSEQYF.

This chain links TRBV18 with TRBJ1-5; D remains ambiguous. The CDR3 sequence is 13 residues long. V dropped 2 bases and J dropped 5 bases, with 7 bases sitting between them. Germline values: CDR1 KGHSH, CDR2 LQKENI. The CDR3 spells CASSPSQDQPQHF. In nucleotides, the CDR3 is TGTGCCAGCTCACCAAGTCAGGATCAGCCCCAGCATTTT.

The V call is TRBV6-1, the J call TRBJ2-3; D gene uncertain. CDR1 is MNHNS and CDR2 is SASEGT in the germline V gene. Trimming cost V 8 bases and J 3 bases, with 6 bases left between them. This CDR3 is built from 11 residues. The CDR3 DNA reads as TGTGCCAGCGGGAAAACAGATACGCAGTATTTT. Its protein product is CASGKTDTQYF.

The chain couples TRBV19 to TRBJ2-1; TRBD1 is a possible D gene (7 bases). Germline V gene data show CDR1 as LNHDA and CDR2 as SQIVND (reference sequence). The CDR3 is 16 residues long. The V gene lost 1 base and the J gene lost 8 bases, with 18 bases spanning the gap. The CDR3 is CASSIVGRGALDEQFF. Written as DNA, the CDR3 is TGTGCCAGTAGTATAGTTGGCAGGGGGGCTTTGGATGAGCAGTTCTTC.

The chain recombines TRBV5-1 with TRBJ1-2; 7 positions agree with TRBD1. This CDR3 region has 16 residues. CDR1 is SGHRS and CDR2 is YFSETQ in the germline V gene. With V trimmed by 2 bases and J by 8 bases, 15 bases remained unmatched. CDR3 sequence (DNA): TGCGCCAGCAGCTTAGCAAACAGGGGCTTGGAGGGCGGCTACACCTTC. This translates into CASSLANRGLEGGYTF.

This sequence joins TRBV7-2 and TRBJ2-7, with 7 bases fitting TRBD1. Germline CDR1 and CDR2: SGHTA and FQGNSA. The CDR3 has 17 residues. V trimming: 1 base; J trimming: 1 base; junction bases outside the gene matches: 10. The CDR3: CASSLGVRQGRSYEQYF. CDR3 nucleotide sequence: TGTGCCAGCAGCTTAGGGGTCAGACAGGGAAGGTCCTACGAGCAGTACTTC.

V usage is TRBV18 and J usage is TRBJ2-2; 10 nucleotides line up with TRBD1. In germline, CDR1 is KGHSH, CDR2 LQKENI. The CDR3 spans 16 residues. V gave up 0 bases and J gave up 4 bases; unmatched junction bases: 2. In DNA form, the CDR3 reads TGTGCCAGCTCACCACCGGGACAGGGGATCACCGGGGAGCTGTTTTTT. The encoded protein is CASSPPGQGITGELFF.

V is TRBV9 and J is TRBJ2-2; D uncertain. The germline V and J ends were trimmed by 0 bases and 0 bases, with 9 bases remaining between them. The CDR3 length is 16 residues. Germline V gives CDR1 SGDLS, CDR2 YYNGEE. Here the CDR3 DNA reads TGTGCCAGCAGCGTAGTTTGGGCGACGAACACCGGGGAGCTGTTTTTT. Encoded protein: CASSVVWATNTGELFF.